This TCR beta chain was recovered during a study of Graves' ophthalmopathy and Graves' hyperthyroidism. Regarding the study as a whole: Blood shared most expanded thyroid clonotypes above 0.001 frequency. For separating ophthalmopathy from stable hyperthyroidism, a 13-signature model gave 87.88% sensitivity and 65% to 82% specificity.

Beta-chain TCR CDR3 regions were amplified from RNA transcripts. Scientists carried out first-round RT-PCR using HTBI primers and then a second-round multiplex PCR. TCRdb independently ran MiXCR on the multiplex PCR reads; one entry per CDR3 protein. The sample has some 350,000 distinct CDR3 sequences, 15% to 20% seen once. New diagnoses, under 2 months' duration, and ages 18 to 65 characterized the hyperthyroidism patients. The trim removed 5 bases at V and 7 bases at J, leaving 14 bases unmatched. The CDR3 totals 16 residues. CDR1 and CDR2 from the germline V gene are SGHTA and FQGNSA. This clonotype occurred many times. Antigen: not known.

The TCR sequence derives from an adult woman with stable Graves' hyperthyroidism. The material sequenced was peripheral blood. This chain links TRBV7-2 with TRBJ1-2; 9 bases are a match to TRBD1. The CDR3 coding sequence is TGTGCCAGCAGCCCAAGCCCGGGACAGGGAGGAAGTGGCTACACCTTC. Translated, it gives CASSPSPGQGGSGYTF.